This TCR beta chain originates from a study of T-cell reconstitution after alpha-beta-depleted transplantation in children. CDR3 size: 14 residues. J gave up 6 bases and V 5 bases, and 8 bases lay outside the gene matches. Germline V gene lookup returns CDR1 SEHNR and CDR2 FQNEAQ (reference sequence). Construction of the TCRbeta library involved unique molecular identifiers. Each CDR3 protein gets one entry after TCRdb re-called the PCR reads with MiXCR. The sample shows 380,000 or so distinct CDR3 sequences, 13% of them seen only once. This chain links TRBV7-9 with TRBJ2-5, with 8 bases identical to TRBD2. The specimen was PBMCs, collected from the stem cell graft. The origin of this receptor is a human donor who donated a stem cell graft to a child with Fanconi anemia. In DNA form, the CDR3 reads TGTGCCAGCAGCCCCCCCGGGGGGGTGCAGACCCAGTACTTC. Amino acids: CASSPPGGVQTQYF.